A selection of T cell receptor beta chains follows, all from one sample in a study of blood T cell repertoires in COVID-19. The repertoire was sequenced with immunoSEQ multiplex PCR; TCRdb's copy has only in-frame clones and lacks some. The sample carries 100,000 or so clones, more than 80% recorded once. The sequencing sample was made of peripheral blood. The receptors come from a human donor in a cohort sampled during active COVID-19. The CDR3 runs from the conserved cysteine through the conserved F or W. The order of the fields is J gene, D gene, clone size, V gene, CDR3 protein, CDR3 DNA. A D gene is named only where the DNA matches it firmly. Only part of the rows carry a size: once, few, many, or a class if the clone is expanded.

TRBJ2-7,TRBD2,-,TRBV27,CASSRAGYLAGGEQYF,TGTGCCAGCAGCCGAGCGGGCTACCTAGCGGGCGGGGAGCAGTACTTC
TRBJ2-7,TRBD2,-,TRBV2,CASSETFRAGGGSSYEQYF,TGTGCCAGCAGTGAAACCTTTCGGGCGGGGGGCGGCAGCTCCTACGAGCAGTACTTC
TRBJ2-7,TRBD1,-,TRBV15,CATSWGQGYEQYF,TGTGCCACCAGCTGGGGACAGGGGTACGAGCAGTACTTC
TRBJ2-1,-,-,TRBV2,CASSRVSIEQFF,TGTGCCAGCAGCAGGGTATCAATTGAGCAGTTCTTC
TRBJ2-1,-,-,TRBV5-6,CASSHPGGFHNEQFF,TGTGCCAGCAGCCACCCAGGGGGGTTTCACAATGAGCAGTTCTTC
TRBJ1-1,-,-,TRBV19,CASSRGGGLGTEAFF,TGTGCCAGTAGTAGGGGCGGGGGATTGGGCACTGAAGCTTTCTTT
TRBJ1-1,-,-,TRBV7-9,CASSLAGRGRTEAFF,TGTGCCAGCAGCTTAGCGGGCAGGGGAAGGACTGAAGCTTTCTTT
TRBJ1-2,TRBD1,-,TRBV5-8,CASSKGTGDGYGYTF,TGTGCCAGCAGCAAAGGGACAGGGGATGGCTATGGCTACACCTTC
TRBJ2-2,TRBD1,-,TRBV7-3,CASSWGQGWAGELFF,TGTGCCAGCAGCTGGGGACAGGGGTGGGCCGGGGAGCTGTTTTTT
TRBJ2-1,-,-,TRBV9,CASSGWSPAYNEQFF,TGTGCCAGCAGCGGTTGGAGTCCTGCCTACAATGAGCAGTTCTTC
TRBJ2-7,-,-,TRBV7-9,CASSFRATRGSPYEQYF,TGTGCCAGCAGCTTCAGGGCGACTCGTGGCAGCCCCTACGAGCAGTACTTC
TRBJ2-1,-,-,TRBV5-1,CASSLAGNEQFF,TGCGCCAGCAGCTTGGCAGGGAATGAGCAGTTCTTC
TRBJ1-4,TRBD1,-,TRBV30,CAWGDRVEKLFF,TGTGCCTGGGGGGACAGGGTAGAAAAACTGTTTTTT
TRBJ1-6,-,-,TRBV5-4,CASSLRGDYNSPLHF,TGTGCCAGCAGCTTACGGGGAGATTATAATTCACCCCTCCACTTT
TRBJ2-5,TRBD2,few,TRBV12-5,CASGSIAGGRETQYF,TGTGCTAGTGGTTCCATAGCGGGGGGGCGAGAGACCCAGTACTTC
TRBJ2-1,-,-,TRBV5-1,CASSSRGAWDEQFF,TGCGCCAGCAGCTCTCGGGGGGCGTGGGATGAGCAGTTCTTC
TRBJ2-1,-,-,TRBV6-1,CASSERARGNEQFF,TGTGCCAGCAGTGAAAGGGCACGGGGCAATGAGCAGTTCTTC
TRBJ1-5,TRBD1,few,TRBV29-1,CSVRGTGVNQPQHF,TGCAGCGTTAGAGGGACAGGGGTCAATCAGCCCCAGCATTTT
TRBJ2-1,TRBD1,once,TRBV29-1,CSAPGTGGRSYNEQFF,TGCAGCGCTCCGGGGACAGGGGGTAGGTCCTACAATGAGCAGTTCTTC
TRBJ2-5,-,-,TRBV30,CAWSPGLLQETQYF,TGTGCCTGGAGTCCGGGACTCCTACAAGAGACCCAGTACTTC
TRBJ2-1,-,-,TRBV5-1,CASSLDIHEQFF,TGCGCCAGCAGCTTGGATATCCATGAGCAGTTCTTC
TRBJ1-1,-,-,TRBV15,CATSTPLGGNTEAFF,TGTGCCACCAGCACCCCTCTCGGGGGGAACACTGAAGCTTTCTTT